This T cell receptor (beta chain) was captured in a study of a mutant IDH1 vaccine in newly diagnosed glioma. Study at large: The earlier regimen, radiotherapy, temozolomide, or both, was most often both. Points from the study as a whole: Pseudoprogression appears to have had no connection to changes in top peripheral T cell clonotypes. Detectable vaccine-induced immune responses arose in roughly 93% of patients.

Documented time point: baseline, week 1 (first vaccination visit). Indicated treatment: pre-vaccination baseline after standard-of-care therapy. With respect to this clone: Its matching antigen is unknown.

Germline V lookup: CDR1 MNHEY, CDR2 SMNVEV (reference sequence). V shed 0 bases and J shed 3 bases, with 8 bases lying between them. The CDR3 is 15 amino acids. Measured with immunoSEQ multiplex PCR; TCRdb has only the in-frame clones, and not every one. Of 68,000 or so clones in the sample, 79% were seen once. The chain uses TRBV27 and TRBJ2-2; D is undetermined. The receptor was isolated from a man aged 45-65 years with glioma. The material was PBMCs, obtained from a glioma patient treated with radiotherapy, temozolomide or both. In DNA form, the CDR3 reads TGTGCCAGCAGTTTATCCTCAGGATACACCGGGGAGCTGTTTTTT. Protein sequence: CASSLSSGYTGELFF.